The 10 T cell receptor beta chains presented below share a single source sample, sequenced in a study of Graves' ophthalmopathy and Graves' hyperthyroidism. RNA transcripts were the template, and TCR beta CDR3 regions were amplified from them. An opening RT-PCR round employed HTBI primers and preceded a second-round multiplex PCR. TCRdb redid the calling of the multiplex PCR reads with MiXCR, one entry per CDR3 protein. The sample carries more than 1,000,000 distinct CDR3 sequences, 36% recorded once. The sequenced sample consisted of peripheral blood or thyroid tissue (not recorded which). These receptors were taken from an adult man with Graves' hyperthyroidism.

This chain joins TRBV25-1 and TRBJ1-2, with D hard to call. Trimming took off 0 bases at V and 3 bases at J, with 8 bases between the two ends. The CDR3 extends over 14 amino acids. Germline loops: CDR1 MGHDK, CDR2 SYGVNS. CDR3 coding DNA: TGTGCCAGCAGTGAATATGGGGTTGACTATGGCTACACCTTC. Translated, it gives CASSEYGVDYGYTF.

The sample holds many counts of this clonotype. The V and J genes are TRBV2 and TRBJ1-6, with 7 bases matching TRBD1. V shed 6 bases and J 6 bases; nucleotides not matched to a gene: 8. CDR1 and CDR2 from the germline V gene are SNHLY and FYNNEI. The CDR3 is 15 amino acids. This CDR3 reads CASRVTGTSNSPLHF. Written as DNA, the CDR3 is TGTGCCAGCAGGGTGACAGGGACTTCTAATTCACCCCTCCACTTT.

This clonotype has ten or more counts. This CDR3 reads CAISESEDRADNQPQHF. The CDR3 bases are TGTGCCATCAGTGAGTCGGAGGACAGGGCGGACAATCAGCCCCAGCATTTT. The rearrangement links TRBV10-3 to TRBJ1-5; the match to TRBD1 covers 8 bases. V dropped 0 bases and J dropped 3; count of bases not matched to a gene: 7. The CDR3 covers 17 residues. Germline CDR1 ENHRY, CDR2 SYGVKD.

A few counts support this clonotype. The chain has TRBV9 and TRBJ1-5; possibly TRBD1 for D (5 bases). The V end was cut by 5 bases, the J end by 7 bases, with 16 bases between. The length of the CDR3 is 14 residues. Germline CDR1 SGDLS, CDR2 YYNGEE. In DNA, the CDR3 is TGTGCCAGCAGTTGGGGCAGGGCCCGACAGCCCCAGCATTTT. It specifies CASSWGRARQPQHF.

About this clonotype: A junction end diverges from the germline sequence, so it may reflect a read error. For the CDR3, the DNA is TGTGCCGGCAGCCAGAGGGACAGGGGTCGGGATACGCAGTATTTT. Its translation: CAGSQRDRGRDTQYF. V is TRBV7-2 and J is TRBJ2-3, with 10 positions matching TRBD1. CDR1 is SGHTA, CDR2 FQGNSA, per germline. The CDR3 is made up of 15 amino acids.

Only a few counts were recorded for this clonotype. One end of the junction varies from germline; a read error may be responsible. This chain connects TRBV10-3 to TRBJ2-2; D not certain. Germline V gene sequence: CDR1 ENHRY, CDR2 SYGVKD. The CDR3 covers 13 residues. This CDR3 is CASSPTPLGSLFF. CDR3 nucleotide sequence: TGTGCCAGCAGTCCAACCCCCTTGGGTTCGCTGTTTTTT.

The V call is TRBV12-3 or TRBV12-4, the J call TRBJ2-5; possibly TRBD1 or TRBD2 for D (5 bases each). Trimming took off 5 bases at V and 9 bases at J, with 19 bases between the two ends. This CDR3 comprises 14 residues. CDR3 DNA sequence: TGTGCCAGCAGTGACAGAGGGGCTGATCAGCCCCAGTACTTC. This encodes CASSDRGADQPQYF.

This clonotype was detected many times. The J gene is TRBJ1-5, the V gene TRBV7-2; D is unclear. Germline CDR1 reads SGHTA; CDR2 reads FQGNSA. Trimming cost V 3 bases and J 3 bases, with 9 bases left between them. The CDR3 runs 14 residues. As DNA, the CDR3 is TGTGCCAGCAGCTTGGTCGGATCCAATCAGCCCCAGCATTTT. It encodes CASSLVGSNQPQHF.

To note about this clonotype: This clone may be a read error of a much larger clone one base away. This chain uses TRBV10-3 with TRBJ1-1, with D unclear. V was clipped by 5 bases and J by 5 bases, with 9 bases between them. CDR3 length: 12 residues. Germline V CDR1 and CDR2: ENHRY, SYGVKD. In nucleotides, the CDR3 is TGTGCCATCAGTCGAAGTGAGACTGAAGCTTTCTTT. It yields the protein CAISRSETEAFF.

V gene TRBV14 combines with J gene TRBJ1-1; tentative D call: TRBD1 (6 bases). The V and J ends lost 0 bases and 11 bases respectively, with 10 bases between them. The CDR3 extends over 12 amino acids. Germline values: CDR1 SGHDN, CDR2 FVKESK. The CDR3 DNA follows: TGTGCCAGCAGCCAAGATAGGACAGTGGCTTTCTTT. As protein: CASSQDRTVAFF.